These 21 T cell receptor beta chains share one sample of origin, sequenced in a study of T cell clonality in common variable immunodeficiency (dated by TCRdb to the mid-2010s). The paper's findings and limits, for the study overall: CVID TCRbeta sequences reportedly showed fewer deletions and N-nucleotide insertions and lacked highly modified clones with 13 or more V deletions.

Libraries came from the immunoSEQ multiplex PCR assay. TCRdb mirrors the immuneACCESS table, restricted to in-frame sequences. Some clones are absent from its copies; in checked studies, under half trace to an unresolved V gene, and the reason for the others is unknown. Here the sample lists 25,000 or so clones, none seen once only. Approximately 22% of the sample is held by the ten biggest clonotypes. These receptors have no known antigen. Sequencing used peripheral blood mononuclear cells. Receptor source: a human donor with common variable immunodeficiency.

This clone has only a few counts. The missing CDR3 end, 3 residues past where the read stops, is filled in from the germline J gene. The genes are TRBV5-1 and TRBJ2-1, with 14 bases matching TRBD2. V gave up 4 bases and J gave up 9 bases; unmatched junction bases: 9. Germline V gives CDR1 SGHRS, CDR2 YFSETQ. The CDR3 loop spans 16 amino acids. The DNA read from the CDR3 is TGCGCCAGCAGCCCAGGACTAGCGGGAGGAGGAGCTGAG. This encodes CASSPGLAGGGAE. The entire CDR3 reads CASSPGLAGGGAEQFF.

This clone has ten or more counts. With the read ending 3 residues before the CDR3 end, the germline J gene is used to fill in that end. The chain uses TRBV13 and TRBJ2-5, with D perhaps matching TRBD1 (6 bases). Germline loops: CDR1 PRHDT, CDR2 FYEKMQ (reference sequence). V lost 1 base and J lost 5, with 8 bases in between. This CDR3 comprises 13 residues. Partial CDR3 DNA: TGTGCCAGCAGCTTAGCAGGGGCGGAGACC. It is translated as CASSLAGAET. Given in full, the CDR3 is CASSLAGAETQYF.

This clone has a count of ten or more. CDR3 loop: CASSRGDRGDFKETQYF. The sequenced CDR3 bases are TGTGCCAGTAGTAGGGGGGACAGGGGTGATTTCAAAGAGACC. The chain links TRBV19 to TRBJ2-5; TRBD1 matches at 10 bases. The CDR3 end falls 3 residues outside the read, so it is completed with the germline J gene. Germline V gene sequence: CDR1 LNHDA, CDR2 SQIVND (reference sequence). There are 17 residues in the CDR3. V lost 4 bases and J lost 3; bases outside the gene matches: 11.

In this sample, this clone turned up many times. Sequencing ends 3 residues short of the CDR3 end; the germline J gene provides the rest. The chain joins TRBV20-1 to TRBJ1-2; possibly TRBD1 for D (5 bases). Deletions cut 0 bases from V and 0 bases from J, with 11 bases between. Germline lookup yields CDR1 DFQATT and CDR2 SNEGSKA (reference sequence). The CDR3 contains 15 residues. CDR3 protein: CSARDVGGANYGYTF. The sequenced part of the CDR3 DNA is TGCAGTGCTAGAGATGTGGGGGGAGCTAACTATGGC.

Concerning this clone itself: The read stops 3 residues short of the end of the CDR3; the missing end is completed from the germline J gene. V and J are TRBV7-3 and TRBJ2-7, with D unclear. CDR1 and CDR2 from the germline V gene are SGHTA and FQGTGA. V was pared by 4 bases and J by 6 bases, with 10 bases between. CDR3 length equals 12 residues. The CDR3 loop is CASSWAFGEQYF. The CDR3 DNA, read in part, is TGTGCCAGCAGCTGGGCCTTCGGCGAG.

Ten or more counts support this clone. Read sequence stops 3 residues before the CDR3 end, and the germline J gene provides the missing end. The chain recombines TRBV5-4 with TRBJ1-2; the match to TRBD1 covers 7 bases. The V gene's germline CDR1 is SGHNT and CDR2 YYREEE (reference sequence). CDR3 length: 13 amino acids. The V segment lost 2 bases and the J segment 5 bases; nucleotides outside the gene matches: 3. CDR3 DNA (partial): TGTGCCAGCAGCTTAGTGACAGGGTATGGC. Protein: CASSLVTGYG. The whole CDR3 region reads CASSLVTGYGYTF.

This clone was detected ten times or more. The CDR3 is cut off 3 residues early in the read; its end comes from the germline J gene. V usage is TRBV20-1 and J usage is TRBJ2-3; 7 positions agree with TRBD2. This CDR3 spans 15 amino acids. With V trimmed by 2 bases and J by 0 bases, 5 bases remained unmatched. The germline V gene encodes CDR1 DFQATT and CDR2 SNEGSKA (reference sequence). CDR3 residues: CSARKRLASTDTQYF. The CDR3 bases that were read are TGCAGTGCTAGAAAGCGACTAGCTAGCACAGATACG.

This clone was detected many times. Read coverage stops 3 residues before the CDR3 terminus; the germline J gene supplies the remainder. The chain joins TRBV7-2 to TRBJ2-1; weak D call: TRBD1 (6 bases). This CDR3 has 15 amino acids. V shed 2 bases and J shed 6 bases, with 14 bases lying between them. Per the germline V gene, CDR1 is SGHTA and CDR2 is FQGNSA. The CDR3 DNA, read in part, is TGTGCCAGCAGCTTAACCAGGGGCCCCTCCAATGAG. Its protein product is CASSLTRGPSNE. The entire CDR3 protein is CASSLTRGPSNEQFF.

There are many counts of this clone. The CDR3 extends 3 residues past the end of the read, so its final part is completed from the germline J gene. The chain joins TRBV30 to TRBJ1-1, with a tentative D call TRBD1 (5 bases). Germline V gene lookup returns CDR1 GTSNPN and CDR2 SVGIG (reference sequence). This CDR3 has 13 amino acids. V was trimmed by 2 bases and J by 1 base, leaving 8 bases between them. CDR3 loop: CAWSRQPNTEAFF. CDR3 DNA (partial): TGTGCCTGGAGTAGACAGCCGAACACTGAA.

This clone was seen ten or more times. The read stops 3 residues short of the end of the CDR3; the missing end is completed from the germline J gene. The chain carries TRBV5-1 and TRBJ2-7; TRBD2 agrees at 7 bases. The CDR3 is 15 residues long. Germline CDR1 reads SGHRS; CDR2 reads YFSETQ. V dropped 0 bases and J dropped 3; count of bases not matched to a gene: 6. The part of the CDR3 DNA that was read is TGCGCCAGCAGCTTGGCCGGGGGGTTATTCTACGAG. The encoded protein is CASSLAGGLFYE. In full, the CDR3 is CASSLAGGLFYEQYF.

Comments on this clone: The read halts 3 residues ahead of the CDR3 end, with the missing end drawn from the germline J gene. J is TRBJ2-7 and V is TRBV20-1; TRBD2 matches 9 bases. The CDR3 totals 14 residues. Trimming removed 6 bases from V and 2 bases from J; junction bases left unmatched: 8. Germline CDR1 reads DFQATT; CDR2 reads SNEGSKA (reference sequence). The CDR3 reads CSANPSGVPYEQYF. The DNA read from the CDR3 is TGCAGTGCCAATCCTAGCGGGGTCCCCTACGAG.

This clone was detected many times. The read comes to an end 3 residues before the CDR3 does, leaving the germline J gene to fill in the end. This sequence joins TRBV7-2 and TRBJ1-2, with unresolved D. The CDR3 has 18 amino acids. CDR1 is SGHTA and CDR2 is FQGNSA in the germline V gene. The V end was cut by 0 bases, the J end by 2 bases, with 19 bases between. CDR3 residues: CASSLAPPARLRNYGYTF. The part of the CDR3 DNA that was read is TGTGCCAGCAGCTTAGCCCCCCCCGCGCGACTCCGAAACTATGGC.

This clone was seen more than once but under ten times. The CDR3 end is not reached by the read, which stops 3 residues before it; the germline J gene fills it in. V and J are TRBV7-6 and TRBJ1-3; D unclear. Germline V gives CDR1 SGHVS, CDR2 FNYEAQ. Between the trimmed V and J ends, which lost 1 base and 4 bases, there was a span of 14 bases. There are 16 residues in the CDR3. The part of the CDR3 DNA that was read is TGTGCCAGCAGCTTAGGAGCGGAACGGTCCGGAAACACC. Residues: CASSLGAERSGNT. The whole CDR3 reads CASSLGAERSGNTIYF. The full variable domain, in which reference TRBV7-6 and TRBJ1-3 provide the parts outside the CDR3, is GAGVSQSPRYKVTKRGQDVALRCDPISGHVSLYWYRQALGQGPEFLTYFNYEAQQDKSGLPNDRFSAERPEGSISTLTIQRTEQRDSAMYRCASSLGAERSGNTIYFGEGSWLTVV.

This clone was counted many times. The observed sequence ends 3 residues before the CDR3 terminus, with the missing tail filled in from the germline J gene. The chain employs TRBV5-1 and TRBJ2-3; TRBD2 aligns across 9 bases. This CDR3 has 16 amino acids. CDR1 SGHRS and CDR2 YFSETQ come from the germline V gene. J lost 0 bases, V lost 5 bases, and 7 bases had no gene match. CDR3 bases read: TGCGCCAGCAGTAGCGCGGGAGGGTCTAGCACAGATACG. Translating gives CASSSAGGSSTDT. Given in full, the CDR3 is CASSSAGGSSTDTQYF.

This clone was picked up many times. The CDR3 end falls 3 residues outside the read, so it is completed with the germline J gene. V gene TRBV12-3 or TRBV12-4 combines with J gene TRBJ2-3, with unresolved D. Trimming removed 6 bases at V and 4 bases at J, with 5 bases between. The CDR3 spans 11 residues. CDR3 bases read: TGTGCCAGCAGCCCTGCAGATACG. As protein: CASSPADT. The whole CDR3 sequence reads CASSPADTQYF.

In its sample, this clone was seen many times. The read ends 3 residues early relative to the CDR3; the germline J gene fills the gap. V usage is TRBV7-9 and J usage is TRBJ1-5; TRBD1 agrees at 8 bases. Germline assignment: CDR1 SEHNR and CDR2 FQNEAQ (reference sequence). The CDR3 contains 15 residues. The CDR3 here is CASSTRQGSGVPQHF. The CDR3 bases that were read are TGTGCCAGCAGCACCCGACAGGGGAGCGGTGTCCCC.

This clone was recorded at least ten times. The sequenced fragment ends 3 residues before the CDR3 boundary, so the rest is inferred from the germline J gene. The rearrangement links TRBV20-1 to TRBJ2-3; 9 bases match TRBD2. This CDR3 region has 14 residues. The V gene's germline CDR1 is DFQATT and CDR2 SNEGSKA (reference sequence). The ends lost 3 bases at V and 3 bases at J; junction bases unmatched: 4. Partial CDR3 DNA: TGCAGTGCTAGTAGCGGGAGTGTTACAGATACG. The encoded protein is CSASSGSVTDT. The CDR3 in full is CSASSGSVTDTQYF.

This clone was seen repeatedly, ten times or more. The read finishes 3 residues shy of the CDR3 end, and the germline J gene is used to complete it. The V and J genes are TRBV19 and TRBJ1-5, with D uncertain. In germline, CDR1 is LNHDA, CDR2 SQIVND (reference sequence). The CDR3 is 15 residues long. V lost 6 bases to trimming and J lost 0 bases, with 12 bases between them. CDR3 amino acids: CASSKAQNSNQPQHF. The DNA read from the CDR3 is TGTGCCAGTAGCAAAGCACAGAATAGCAATCAGCCC.

This clone was counted many times. Read data end 3 residues before the CDR3 end; the end is taken from the germline J gene. This chain uses TRBV12-3 or TRBV12-4 with TRBJ1-2; D is uncertain. This CDR3 spans 14 amino acids. With 7 bases removed from V and 0 bases from J, the gap between germline ends came to 12 bases. The sequenced CDR3 bases are TGTGCCAGCATTGGTCCCCCAGCTAACTATGGC. Amino acid sequence: CASIGPPANYG. The full CDR3 protein reads CASIGPPANYGYTF.

In its sample, this clone was seen a few times. The missing CDR3 end, 3 residues past where the read stops, is filled in from the germline J gene. V usage is TRBV7-9 and J usage is TRBJ1-5; 7 bases align to TRBD1. Trimming at V came to 2 bases and at J to 4 bases, leaving 2 bases not matched to a gene. There are 14 residues in the CDR3. In germline, CDR1 is SEHNR, CDR2 FQNEAQ (reference sequence). The sequenced CDR3 bases are TGTGCCAGCAGCTTAACAGGGGATAATCAGCCC. The encoded protein is CASSLTGDNQP. The full CDR3 protein reads CASSLTGDNQPQHF. Looking up the rest from reference TRBV7-9 and TRBJ1-5 gives the full variable domain: DTGVSQNPRHKITKRGQNVTFRCDPISEHNRLYWYRQTLGQGPEFLTYFQNEAQLEKSRLLSDRFSAERPKGSFSTLEIQRTEQGDSAMYLCASSLTGDNQPQHFGDGTRLSIL.

About this clone itself: The CDR3 end falls 3 residues outside the read, so it is completed with the germline J gene. The chain combines TRBV11-2 with TRBJ2-3; D gene uncertain. The CDR3 is 12 residues long. Germline V lookup: CDR1 SGHAT, CDR2 FQNNGV. Trimming stripped 6 bases from V and 5 bases from J, with 9 bases between. CDR3 DNA (partial): TGTGCCAGCAGTCAGGCCCGAGATACG. Protein: CASSQARDT. The CDR3 in full is CASSQARDTQYF.